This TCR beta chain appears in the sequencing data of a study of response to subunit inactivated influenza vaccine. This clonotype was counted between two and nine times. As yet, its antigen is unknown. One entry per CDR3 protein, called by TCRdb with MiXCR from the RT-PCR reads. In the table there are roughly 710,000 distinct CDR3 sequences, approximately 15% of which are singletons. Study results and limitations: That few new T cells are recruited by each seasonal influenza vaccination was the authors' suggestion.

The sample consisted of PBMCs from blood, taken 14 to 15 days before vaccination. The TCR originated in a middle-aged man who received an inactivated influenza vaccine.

CDR3 coding DNA: TGTGCCAGTAGTATCGTGGGAGGGGACGAGCAGTACTTC. Translation gives CASSIVGGDEQYF. This sequence joins TRBV19 and TRBJ2-7, with 7 bases aligning to TRBD2. The CDR3 totals 13 residues. V was pared by 3 bases and J by 5 bases, with 4 bases of the junction left unmatched. Germline CDR1 reads LNHDA; CDR2 reads SQIVND (reference sequence).